This T cell receptor beta chain is drawn from a study of cytomegalovirus exposure and HLA in healthy donors. Study details: Ancestry clustering placed around four fifths of more than 350 genotyped donors in the Caucasian-associated cluster.

13 Jbeta primers and 60 Vbeta primers were used for the PCR. Profiling relied on immunoSEQ multiplex PCR, and the TCRdb table lists in-frame clones only, not all of them. Of around 97,000 clones detected, over 8% appear once; the ten largest clones hold 5.1%. Findings and caveats of the study: 87-base-pair reads could not separate some V segments, including TRBV6-2 and TRBV6-3.

CDR1 SGHDN and CDR2 FVKESK come from the germline V gene. This CDR3 is built from 17 residues. V lost 1 base and J lost 8; bases outside the gene matches: 14. This clone occurred a few times. Its cognate antigen is unknown. V is TRBV14 and J is TRBJ2-1; 7 nucleotides agree with TRBD1. Sequences were obtained from PBMCs. The sequence was collected from a man aged 50 or older in good health and CMV-seropositive. The CDR3 sequence: CASSQVPRHAQGDEQFF. The CDR3, as DNA: TGTGCCAGCAGCCAAGTACCCCGACACGCCCAGGGGGATGAGCAGTTCTTC. Full variable domain (remainder filled in from reference TRBV14 and TRBJ2-1): EAGVTQFPSHSVIEKGQTVTLRCDPISGHDNLYWYRRVMGKEIKFLLHFVKESKQDESGMPNNRFLAERTGGTYSTLKVQPAELEDSGVYFCASSQVPRHAQGDEQFFGPGTRLTVL.